A single sample is the source of the 19 T cell receptor beta chains below, sequenced in a study of shared clonotypes between healthy human individuals. Assay: immunoSEQ multiplex PCR; the TCRdb copy retains only in-frame clones and omits some. This table holds 2 million to 3 million clones, 90% to 95% found once. Sequenced sample: naive CD4+ T cells sorted from blood. The subset is: CD45RA+ positively selected. Receptors originate from a man aged 18 to 35 in good health.

In its sample, this clone was seen once. The V gene is TRBV5-1, the J gene TRBJ2-7; the D call may be TRBD1 or TRBD2 (6 bases each). The CDR3 loop spans 14 amino acids. Germline V gene lookup returns CDR1 SGHRS and CDR2 YFSETQ. V lost 2 bases and J lost 3, with 12 bases in between. CDR3 in DNA: TGCGCCAGCAGCTTAAGGGGGGCGTTCTACGAGCAGTACTTC. This sequence encodes CASSLRGAFYEQYF.

The genes are TRBV27 and TRBJ2-5; D unresolved. The CDR3 extends over 15 amino acids. CDR1 and CDR2 (germline): MNHEY, SMNVEV (reference sequence). V lost 5 bases to trimming and J lost 3 bases, with 16 bases between them. The DNA for the CDR3 is TGTGCCAGCAGTCCGGTGACCGGCGCAAAAGAGACCCAGTACTTC. This codes for CASSPVTGAKETQYF.

The chain is built from TRBV10-3 and TRBJ1-1; maybe TRBD1 (6 bases). The V and J ends lost 2 bases and 5 bases respectively, with 9 bases between them. CDR1 and CDR2 from the germline V gene are ENHRY and SYGVKD. This CDR3 is 13 amino acids long. CDR3 bases: TGTGCCATCAGTGAGACAGGGATGACTGAAGCTTTCTTT. This gives the protein CAISETGMTEAFF.

The V call is TRBV5-1, the J call TRBJ2-1; 8 positions match TRBD2. The V gene end was trimmed by 4 bases and the J gene end by 9 bases; junction bases not matched to a gene: 15. In germline, CDR1 is SGHRS, CDR2 YFSETQ. The CDR3 loop spans 16 amino acids. The DNA for the CDR3 is TGCGCCAGCAGCACCCCCGCTGGCGGGAGGATGGGTGAGCAGTTCTTC. Protein sequence: CASSTPAGGRMGEQFF.

J is TRBJ2-7 and V is TRBV27, with D possibly TRBD2 on 5 matching bases. The germline CDR1 and CDR2 sequences are MNHEY and SMNVEV (reference sequence). The CDR3 is 18 residues long. The germline V and J ends were trimmed by 2 bases and 2 bases, with 22 bases remaining between them. DNA of the CDR3: TGTGCCAGCAGTTTAACGGGTGTCCTAGCCCAACTCCCCTACGAGCAGTACTTC. This translates into CASSLTGVLAQLPYEQYF.

The chain is built from TRBV19 and TRBJ2-2; TRBD1 might be the D (6 bases). Trimming took 6 bases from V and 0 from J, leaving 11 bases between them. This CDR3 has 15 residues. CDR1 LNHDA and CDR2 SQIVND come from the germline V gene (reference sequence). The CDR3 DNA sequence: TGTGCCAGTAGCCCAGGACAGACGAACACCGGGGAGCTGTTTTTT. Its protein is CASSPGQTNTGELFF.

The V call is TRBV7-9, the J call TRBJ2-3, with D uncertain. Between the trimmed V and J ends, which lost 5 bases and 0 bases, there was a span of 12 bases. The CDR3 runs to 15 residues. Germline-derived CDR1 and CDR2 are SEHNR and FQNEAQ (reference sequence). The CDR3 is CASSPRSPSTDTQYF. The CDR3 region has the DNA TGTGCCAGCAGCCCCCGGTCCCCTAGCACAGATACGCAGTATTTT.

The chain uses TRBV5-1 and TRBJ1-2; D remains unclear. The V end lost 0 bases, the J end lost 2 bases, and 11 bases lay between the germline ends. This CDR3 has 15 residues. Per germline, CDR1 SGHRS and CDR2 YFSETQ. DNA of the CDR3: TGCGCCAGCAGCTTGGCGGCGGCAGGAAACTATGGCTACACCTTC. Translation gives CASSLAAAGNYGYTF.

Here the CDR3 reads CASFAGLGDRKEQYF. For the CDR3, the DNA is TGCGCCAGCTTCGCTGGTTTAGGTGACAGAAAAGAGCAGTACTTC. The rearrangement uses TRBV5-1 and TRBJ2-7; D perhaps matches TRBD1 (5 bases). Germline values: CDR1 SGHRS, CDR2 YFSETQ. The length of the CDR3 is 15 residues. V was clipped by 7 bases and J by 7 bases, with 24 bases between them.

V usage is TRBV7-2 and J usage is TRBJ2-3; 14 nucleotides match TRBD2. Germline V CDR1 and CDR2: SGHTA, FQGNSA. V lost 3 bases to trimming and J lost 4 bases; unmatched junction nucleotides: 6. This CDR3 has 17 residues. CDR3 region: CASSLGLAGVPSDTQYF. Written as DNA, the CDR3 is TGTGCCAGCAGCTTGGGACTAGCGGGAGTTCCGTCAGATACGCAGTATTTT.

This chain's CDR3 is CASSLGGESYEQYF. As DNA, the CDR3 is TGTGCCAGCAGCTTGGGGGGGGAGTCCTACGAGCAGTACTTC. The J gene is TRBJ2-7, the V gene TRBV5-4; a weak D match, TRBD2 (6 bases). Germline loops: CDR1 SGHNT, CDR2 YYREEE (reference sequence). The CDR3 runs to 14 residues. V was pared by 0 bases and J by 1 base, with 8 bases between.

This chain uses TRBV7-2 with TRBJ2-1; D is undetermined. Trimming pared 5 bases from V and 4 bases from J, leaving 18 bases between. Germline values: CDR1 SGHTA, CDR2 FQGNSA. CDR3 length equals 16 residues. CDR3 residues: CASSRTEAVNYNEQFF. CDR3 coding DNA: TGTGCCAGCAGCCGAACCGAGGCGGTTAATTACAATGAGCAGTTCTTC.

This chain connects TRBV5-8 to TRBJ2-3, with 9 bases aligning to TRBD2. The CDR3 contains 17 residues. Per germline, CDR1 SGHTS and CDR2 YDEGEE. The junction had 14 bases not matched to a gene; V was cut back by 4 bases and J by 5 bases. The CDR3 bases are TGTGCCAGCAGCATCACCCCCTCTAGCGGGGACGAAGATACGCAGTATTTT. It is translated as CASSITPSSGDEDTQYF.

The gene calls are TRBV19 and TRBJ1-2, with 11 positions matching TRBD1. The CDR3 sequence is 16 residues long. The germline CDR1 and CDR2 sequences are LNHDA and SQIVND (reference sequence). Trimming took 3 bases from V and 9 from J; bases not matched to a gene: 12. The CDR3 protein is CASSMFTGQGVSSYTF. DNA of the CDR3: TGTGCCAGTAGTATGTTTACGGGACAGGGGGTATCGAGCTACACCTTC.

V and J are TRBV7-3 and TRBJ2-3, with D perhaps assigned TRBD1 or TRBD2 (5 bases each). The germline V and J ends were trimmed by 2 bases and 2 bases, with 14 bases remaining between them. CDR1 and CDR2 (germline): SGHTA, FQGTGA. This CDR3 comprises 16 residues. In DNA, the CDR3 is TGTGCCAGCAGCTTATGGGGGAGTTACGACACAGATACGCAGTATTTT. This encodes CASSLWGSYDTDTQYF.

With respect to this clone: One junction end does not reproduce the germline sequence, and a read error may be involved. The V gene is TRBV5-4, the J gene TRBJ2-4; 10 bases match TRBD2. Germline V lookup: CDR1 SGHNT, CDR2 YYREEE (reference sequence). The CDR3 has 12 amino acids. The CDR3 DNA is TGTGCCAGCAGCTTGGCTAGCGGGAGAATGAACTTC. It encodes CASSLASGRMNF.

In the case of this clone: This sample includes further DNA sequences coding for the same CDR3. The CDR3 coding sequence is TGTGCCAGCAGCGCCTCGACCGGGGAGCTGTTTTTT. Its protein is CASSASTGELFF. The genes are TRBV9 and TRBJ2-2; D is uncertain. Germline V gives CDR1 SGDLS, CDR2 YYNGEE. This CDR3 is 12 amino acids long. Trimming shortened V by 3 bases and J by 5 bases, and 5 bases separated the two germline ends.

This chain uses TRBV25-1 with TRBJ2-2; D may be TRBD2 (5 bases). V was clipped by 7 bases and J by 1 base, with 13 bases between them. This CDR3 comprises 15 residues. Per the germline V gene, CDR1 is MGHDK and CDR2 is SYGVNS. Here the CDR3 reads CASMVDGGNTGELFF. The CDR3 region has the DNA TGTGCCAGCATGGTCGACGGAGGGAACACCGGGGAGCTGTTTTTT.

The chain employs TRBV11-2 and TRBJ1-1, with D unclear. There are 13 residues in the CDR3. Germline CDR1 SGHAT, CDR2 FQNNGV. Trimming removed 2 bases at V and 6 bases at J, with 10 bases between. CDR3 sequence reads: CASSLIGVAEAFF. For the CDR3, the DNA is TGTGCCAGCAGCTTAATCGGGGTCGCTGAAGCTTTCTTT.